One sample yielded the 4 T cell receptor beta chains listed below, sequenced in a study of blood T cell repertoires in COVID-19. Measured with immunoSEQ multiplex PCR; TCRdb has only the in-frame clones, and not every one. The table shows about 83,000 clones, with roughly 82% occurring only once. Sample: peripheral blood. These receptor sequences come from a man in his fifties with active COVID-19.

V gene TRBV28 combines with J gene TRBJ1-1; TRBD1 agrees at 9 bases. This CDR3 comprises 15 residues. Germline V gene data show CDR1 as MDHEN and CDR2 as SYDVKM. The junction had 4 bases not matched to a gene; V was cut back by 5 bases and J by 0 bases. CDR3 DNA sequence: TGTGCCAGCAGTCACCACAGGGGGCTGAACACTGAAGCTTTCTTT. Amino acids: CASSHHRGLNTEAFF.

V usage is TRBV27 and J usage is TRBJ2-3; D perhaps matches TRBD1 (5 bases). In germline, CDR1 is MNHEY, CDR2 SMNVEV (reference sequence). The V gene lost 6 bases and the J gene lost 3 bases, with 13 bases spanning the gap. The CDR3 length is 14 residues. In DNA form, the CDR3 reads TGTGCCAGCAGGCCCCTAGGGGTGACAGATACGCAGTATTTT. The encoded protein is CASRPLGVTDTQYF.

J is TRBJ2-7 and V is TRBV6-5; 8 bases are shared with TRBD1. The CDR3 is made up of 13 amino acids. CDR1 is MNHEY and CDR2 is SVGAGI in the germline V gene. V lost 3 bases, J lost 6 bases, and 4 bases stayed unmatched. DNA for the CDR3: TGTGCCAGCAGTTATCCCGGGACAGGCGAGCAGTACTTC. Translation: CASSYPGTGEQYF.

This clone was seen a handful of times. The chain recombines TRBV6-2 or TRBV6-3 with TRBJ2-2; perhaps TRBD1 as D (6 bases). The germline gives CDR1 MNHEY, CDR2 SVGEGT. The V end was cut by 5 bases, the J end by 0 bases, with 10 bases between. The CDR3 is made up of 15 amino acids. CDR3 sequence: CASSGTPANTGELFF. CDR3 coding DNA: TGTGCCAGCAGTGGGACACCCGCGAACACCGGGGAGCTGTTTTTT.